The entry below describes one T cell receptor (beta chain). Some clones are missing from TCRdb's copy, which holds only in-frame ones; the method was immunoSEQ multiplex PCR. Among some 160,000 clones listed, 83% were seen once. J was trimmed by 4 bases and V by 4 bases; bases with no gene match: 6. CDR1 is KGHSH, CDR2 LQKENI, per germline. CDR3 length equals 14 residues. The entry originates in a study of blood T cell repertoires in COVID-19. The receptor was derived from a woman at least 80 years old with acute or convalescent COVID-19. V gene TRBV18 combines with J gene TRBJ2-7; 8 bases line up with TRBD2. The material sequenced was peripheral blood. The CDR3 coding sequence is TGTGCCAGCTCACGGCGGGGGGTCCGGTACGAGCAGTACTTC. As protein: CASSRRGVRYEQYF.